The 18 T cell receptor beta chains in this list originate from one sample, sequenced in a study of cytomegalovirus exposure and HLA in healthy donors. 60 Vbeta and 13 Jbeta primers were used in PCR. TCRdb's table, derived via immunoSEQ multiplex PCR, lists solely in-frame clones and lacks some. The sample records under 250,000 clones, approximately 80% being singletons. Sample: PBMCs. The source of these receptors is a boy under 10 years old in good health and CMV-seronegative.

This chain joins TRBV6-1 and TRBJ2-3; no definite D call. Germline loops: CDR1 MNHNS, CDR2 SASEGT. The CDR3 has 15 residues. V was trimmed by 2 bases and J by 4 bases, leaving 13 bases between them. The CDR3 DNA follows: TGTGCCAGCAGTGAACAATCCGGGTTCGCAGATACGCAGTATTTT. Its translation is CASSEQSGFADTQYF.

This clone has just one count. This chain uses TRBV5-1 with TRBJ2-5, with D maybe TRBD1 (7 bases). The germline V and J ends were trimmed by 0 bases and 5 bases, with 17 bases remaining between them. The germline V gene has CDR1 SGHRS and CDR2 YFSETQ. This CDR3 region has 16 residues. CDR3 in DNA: TGCGCCAGCAGCTTGGGGACAGGAGGGGTAAAGGAGACCCAGTACTTC. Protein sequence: CASSLGTGGVKETQYF.

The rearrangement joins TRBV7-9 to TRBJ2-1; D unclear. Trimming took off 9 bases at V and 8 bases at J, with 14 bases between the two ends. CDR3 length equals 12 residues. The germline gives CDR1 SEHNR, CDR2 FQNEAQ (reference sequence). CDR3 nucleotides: TGTGCCAGTAGGCCAAACGCGGATGAGCAGTTCTTC. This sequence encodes CASRPNADEQFF. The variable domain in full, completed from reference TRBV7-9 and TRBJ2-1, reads DTGVSQNPRHKITKRGQNVTFRCDPISEHNRLYWYRQTLGQGPEFLTYFQNEAQLEKSRLLSDRFSAERPKGSFSTLEIQRTEQGDSAMYLCASRPNADEQFFGPGTRLTVL.

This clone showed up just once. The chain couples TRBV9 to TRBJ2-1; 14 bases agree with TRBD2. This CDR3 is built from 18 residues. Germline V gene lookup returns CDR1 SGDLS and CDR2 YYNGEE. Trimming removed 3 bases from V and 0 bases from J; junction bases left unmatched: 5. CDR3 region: CASSGTSGGKSSYNEQFF. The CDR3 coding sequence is TGTGCCAGCAGCGGGACTAGCGGGGGGAAAAGCTCCTACAATGAGCAGTTCTTC.

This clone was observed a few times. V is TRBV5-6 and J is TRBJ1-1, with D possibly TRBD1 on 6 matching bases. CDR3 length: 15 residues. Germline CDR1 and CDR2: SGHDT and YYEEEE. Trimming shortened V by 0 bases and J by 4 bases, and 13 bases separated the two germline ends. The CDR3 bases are TGTGCCAGCAGCTTGGACAGGGAATTGATCACTGAAGCTTTCTTT. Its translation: CASSLDRELITEAFF.

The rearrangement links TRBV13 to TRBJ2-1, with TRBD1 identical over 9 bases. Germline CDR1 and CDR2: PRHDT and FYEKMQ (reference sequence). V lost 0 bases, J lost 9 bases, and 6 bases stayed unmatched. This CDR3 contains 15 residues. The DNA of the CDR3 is TGTGCCAGCAGCTTAGGACAGGGGGCGCCAAGTGAGCAGTTCTTC. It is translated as CASSLGQGAPSEQFF.

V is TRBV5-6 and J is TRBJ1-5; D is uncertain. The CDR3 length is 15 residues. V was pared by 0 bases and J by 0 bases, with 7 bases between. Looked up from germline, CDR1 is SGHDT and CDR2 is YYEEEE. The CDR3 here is CASSLAGPSNQPQHF. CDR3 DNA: TGTGCCAGCAGCTTGGCGGGTCCTAGCAATCAGCCCCAGCATTTT.

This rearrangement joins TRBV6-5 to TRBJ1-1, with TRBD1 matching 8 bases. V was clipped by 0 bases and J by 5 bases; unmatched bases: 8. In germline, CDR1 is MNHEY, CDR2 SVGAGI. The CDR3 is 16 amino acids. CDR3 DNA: TGTGCCAGCAGTTACTCGAGCAGGGGGCTGTGGACTGAAGCTTTCTTT. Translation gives CASSYSSRGLWTEAFF.

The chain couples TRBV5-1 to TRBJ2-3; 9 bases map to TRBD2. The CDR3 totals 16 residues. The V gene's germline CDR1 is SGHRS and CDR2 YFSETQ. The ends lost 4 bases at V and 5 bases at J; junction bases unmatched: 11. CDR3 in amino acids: CASSHAGGRIGDTQYF. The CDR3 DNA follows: TGCGCCAGCAGCCACGCGGGGGGGCGAATTGGAGATACGCAGTATTTT.

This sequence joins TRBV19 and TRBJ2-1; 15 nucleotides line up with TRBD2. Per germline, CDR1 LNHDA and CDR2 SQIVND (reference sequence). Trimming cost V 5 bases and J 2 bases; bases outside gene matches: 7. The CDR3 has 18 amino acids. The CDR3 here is CASSWGTSGRLPYNEQFF. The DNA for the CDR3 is TGTGCCAGTAGTTGGGGGACTAGCGGGAGGCTGCCCTACAATGAGCAGTTCTTC.

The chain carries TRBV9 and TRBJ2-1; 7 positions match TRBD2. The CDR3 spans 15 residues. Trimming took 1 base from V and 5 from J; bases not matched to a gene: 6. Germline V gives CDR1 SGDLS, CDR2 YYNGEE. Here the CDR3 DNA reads TGTGCCAGCAGCGTATGGGGGGGAGCGAACAATGAGCAGTTCTTC. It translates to CASSVWGGANNEQFF.

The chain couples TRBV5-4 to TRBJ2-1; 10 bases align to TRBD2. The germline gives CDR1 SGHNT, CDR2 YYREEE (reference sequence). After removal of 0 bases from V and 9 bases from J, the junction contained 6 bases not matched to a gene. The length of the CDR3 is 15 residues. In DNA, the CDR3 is TGTGCCAGCAGCTTGGGTCTAGCGGGAGAGGCTGAGCAGTTCTTC. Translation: CASSLGLAGEAEQFF.

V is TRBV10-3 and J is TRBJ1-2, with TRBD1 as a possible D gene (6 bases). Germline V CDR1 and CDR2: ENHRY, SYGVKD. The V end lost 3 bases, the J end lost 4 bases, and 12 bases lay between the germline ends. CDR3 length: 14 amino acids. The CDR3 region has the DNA TGTGCCATCAGTGAAGGAACAGGGCCCTATGGCTACACCTTC. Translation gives CAISEGTGPYGYTF.

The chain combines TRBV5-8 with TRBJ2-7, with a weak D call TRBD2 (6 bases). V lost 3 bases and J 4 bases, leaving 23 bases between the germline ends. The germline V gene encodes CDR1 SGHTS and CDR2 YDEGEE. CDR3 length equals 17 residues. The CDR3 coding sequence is TGTGCCAGCAGCTCGCATCTACAGACTAGAGGTTGGTACGAGCAGTACTTC. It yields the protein CASSSHLQTRGWYEQYF.

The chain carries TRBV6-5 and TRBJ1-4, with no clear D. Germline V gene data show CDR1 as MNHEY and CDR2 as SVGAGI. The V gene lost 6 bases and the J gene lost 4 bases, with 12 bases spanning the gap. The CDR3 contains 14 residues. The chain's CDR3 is CASSSSGYNEKLFF. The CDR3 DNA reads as TGTGCCAGCAGCTCCTCCGGGTATAATGAAAAACTGTTTTTT.

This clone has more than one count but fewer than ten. CDR3 region: CASNEGAFYEQYF. For the CDR3, the DNA is TGTGCCAGCAATGAGGGGGCATTCTACGAGCAGTACTTC. J is TRBJ2-7 and V is TRBV2, with 7 bases identical to TRBD1. V lost 7 bases to trimming and J lost 3 bases; unmatched junction nucleotides: 6. This CDR3 region has 13 residues. The V gene's germline CDR1 is SNHLY and CDR2 FYNNEI.

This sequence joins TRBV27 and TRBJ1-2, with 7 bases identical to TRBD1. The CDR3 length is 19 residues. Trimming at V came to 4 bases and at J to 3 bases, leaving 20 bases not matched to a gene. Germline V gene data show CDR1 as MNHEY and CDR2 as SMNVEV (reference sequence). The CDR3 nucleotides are TGTGCCAGCAGTTCTATAACTTACTCGGACAGGCGGGATTACTATGGCTACACCTTC. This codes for CASSSITYSDRRDYYGYTF.

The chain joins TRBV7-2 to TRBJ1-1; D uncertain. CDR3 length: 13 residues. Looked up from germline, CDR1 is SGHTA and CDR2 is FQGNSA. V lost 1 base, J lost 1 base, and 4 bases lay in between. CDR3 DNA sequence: TGTGCCAGCAGCTTAGTCGGGAACACTGAAGCTTTCTTT. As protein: CASSLVGNTEAFF.